This T cell receptor (beta chain) derives from a study of CD8 T cells in Susac syndrome. RNA totalling roughly 0.45 to 1 ug underwent reverse transcription with random hexamers. An immunoSEQ multiplex PCR generated amplified TCR beta CDR3 products spanning 54 Vbeta and 13 Jbeta. Each CDR3 protein gets one entry after TCRdb re-called the immunoSEQ multiplex PCR reads with MiXCR. The repertoire holds around 180,000 distinct CDR3 sequences, with around 95% as singletons. This CDR3 contains 14 residues. The V and J ends lost 5 bases and 7 bases respectively, with 17 bases between them. The genes are TRBV12-3 or TRBV12-4 and TRBJ1-1; D possibly corresponds to TRBD1 (6 bases). This receptor was identified in a human donor with multiple sclerosis. The sequenced sample was CD4+ T cells from PBMCs. CDR3 residues: CASSPSPEGVEAFF. DNA for the CDR3: TGTGCCAGCAGTCCTTCCCCGGAGGGGGTTGAAGCTTTCTTT.